The 15 T cell receptor beta chains below all came from one sample that was sequenced in a study of blood T cell repertoires in COVID-19. Repertoires were generated with immunoSEQ multiplex PCR, while TCRdb's copy carries only in-frame clones and drops some. This sample carries about 150,000 clones, about 89% of them seen once, and the ten largest clones take about 0.57%. Sequencing was carried out using peripheral blood. The source of these receptors is a man aged 50-60 years with acute or convalescent COVID-19.

The chain carries TRBV7-3 and TRBJ1-6; no clear D gene. CDR1 is SGHTA and CDR2 is FQGTGA in the germline V gene. The V end was cut by 1 base, the J end by 9 bases, with 13 bases between. The length of the CDR3 is 15 residues. In nucleotides, the CDR3 is TGTGCCAGCAGCTTAAGTGGGAGAGGTGGTTCACCCCTCCACTTT. It translates to CASSLSGRGGSPLHF.

V and J are TRBV10-3 and TRBJ2-2; 7 nucleotides agree with TRBD1. This CDR3 is built from 13 residues. The germline gives CDR1 ENHRY, CDR2 SYGVKD. Trimming at V came to 7 bases and at J to 5 bases, leaving 4 bases not matched to a gene. The CDR3 region has the DNA TGTGCCATCATGAGGGGGCCAACCGGGGAGCTGTTTTTT. Protein product: CAIMRGPTGELFF.

The chain has TRBV29-1 and TRBJ2-1; tentative D call: TRBD2 (5 bases). The ends were cut back, 3 bases at V and 8 bases at J, with 11 bases in the middle. Per the germline V gene, CDR1 is SQVTM and CDR2 is ANQGSEA. CDR3 length: 12 residues. The CDR3 DNA sequence: TGCAGCGTTGATTCCCTAGCCGATGAGCAGTTCTTC. This translates into CSVDSLADEQFF.

J is TRBJ2-1 and V is TRBV5-1; 10 nucleotides agree with TRBD1. V lost 5 bases and J lost 5; bases outside the gene matches: 10. This CDR3 contains 16 residues. Germline values: CDR1 SGHRS, CDR2 YFSETQ. The CDR3 region is CASSLFPGQGNNEQFF. CDR3 coding DNA: TGCGCCAGCAGTTTGTTCCCGGGACAGGGGAACAATGAGCAGTTCTTC.

CDR3 nucleotides: TGTGCCAGCAGTTGGGACGGACAGGGAAATGAAAAACTGTTTTTT. This translates into CASSWDGQGNEKLFF. The chain links TRBV28 to TRBJ1-4; TRBD1 matches 8 bases. In germline, CDR1 is MDHEN, CDR2 SYDVKM. There are 15 residues in the CDR3. The V and J ends lost 4 bases and 5 bases, in that order; junction bases with no gene match: 6.

This clone came up once. The chain has TRBV28 and TRBJ2-1; D remains unclear. The CDR3 contains 10 residues. Germline-derived CDR1 and CDR2 are MDHEN and SYDVKM. Trimming shortened V by 6 bases and J by 10 bases, and 7 bases separated the two germline ends. The CDR3 sequence is CASSRREQFF. The CDR3 DNA follows: TGTGCCAGCAGCAGAAGAGAGCAGTTCTTC.

The chain employs TRBV19 and TRBJ2-1; perhaps TRBD1 as D (6 bases). This CDR3 is 14 amino acids long. Germline loops: CDR1 LNHDA, CDR2 SQIVND (reference sequence). Trimming pared 5 bases from V and 2 bases from J, leaving 10 bases between. CDR3 bases: TGTGCCAGTAGTTTCGCAGGGGCCTACAATGAGCAGTTCTTC. It is translated as CASSFAGAYNEQFF.

The V call is TRBV19, the J call TRBJ2-7; weak D call: TRBD2 (5 bases). The CDR3 is 15 amino acids. Trimming stripped 3 bases from V and 4 bases from J, with 16 bases between. Germline V lookup: CDR1 LNHDA, CDR2 SQIVND (reference sequence). In DNA form, the CDR3 reads TGTGCCAGTAGTATGCGGGCCCTGGGTGGGTACGAGCAGTACTTC. Translating gives CASSMRALGGYEQYF. The variable domain in full, with the rest retrieved from reference TRBV19 and TRBJ2-7, is DGGITQSPKYLFRKEGQNVTLSCEQNLNHDAMYWYRQDPGQGLRLIYYSQIVNDFQKGDIAEGYSVSREKKESFPLTVTSAQKNPTAFYLCASSMRALGGYEQYFGPGTRLTVT.

V and J are TRBV27 and TRBJ2-7, with D hard to call. The CDR3 runs to 12 residues. The germline V gene has CDR1 MNHEY and CDR2 SMNVEV (reference sequence). The ends were cut back, 5 bases at V and 2 bases at J, with 7 bases in the middle. This CDR3 reads CASSHTPYEQYF. In DNA, the CDR3 is TGTGCCAGCAGTCACACCCCCTACGAGCAGTACTTC.

The chain combines TRBV29-1 with TRBJ1-2, with 7 bases aligning to TRBD1. Germline V gene sequence: CDR1 SQVTM, CDR2 ANQGSEA. With 0 bases clipped from V and 7 bases from J, the junction kept 2 bases outside the gene matches. The CDR3 is 12 residues long. The CDR3 DNA sequence: TGCAGCGTTGAAGATCAGGGGGGTGGCTACACCTTC. Translation: CSVEDQGGGYTF.

V is TRBV28 and J is TRBJ1-5, with 7 bases aligning to TRBD1. Trimming cost V 3 bases and J 0 bases; bases outside gene matches: 2. The CDR3 length is 15 residues. Germline V CDR1 and CDR2: MDHEN, SYDVKM. CDR3 amino acids: CASSFGDSSNQPQHF. In DNA form, the CDR3 reads TGTGCCAGCAGTTTTGGGGACAGTAGCAATCAGCCCCAGCATTTT. The whole variable domain, remainder taken from reference TRBV28 and TRBJ1-5, is DVKVTQSSRYLVKRTGEKVFLECVQDMDHENMFWYRQDPGLGLRLIYFSYDVKMKEKGDIPEGYSVSREKKERFSLILESASTNQTSMYLCASSFGDSSNQPQHFGDGTRLSIL.

V is TRBV20-1 and J is TRBJ2-5; D call uncertain. Germline assignment: CDR1 DFQATT and CDR2 SNEGSKA (reference sequence). V lost 3 bases to trimming and J lost 1 base, with 12 bases between them. The CDR3 is made up of 14 amino acids. This chain's CDR3 is CSASRSAPQETQYF. CDR3 DNA sequence: TGCAGTGCTAGTAGGAGCGCCCCCCAAGAGACCCAGTACTTC.

The rearrangement links TRBV5-4 to TRBJ1-2, with D perhaps TRBD1 (5 bases). CDR1 is SGHNT, CDR2 YYREEE, per germline (reference sequence). The CDR3 contains 14 residues. V lost 0 bases, J lost 6 bases, and 12 bases lay in between. CDR3: CASSLAQGRDGYTF. The CDR3 region has the DNA TGTGCCAGCAGCTTGGCCCAGGGTAGGGATGGCTACACCTTC.

The genes are TRBV6-5 and TRBJ1-2, with 8 bases matching TRBD1. Germline V gene data show CDR1 as MNHEY and CDR2 as SVGAGI. V lost 10 bases, J lost 3 bases, and 10 bases stayed unmatched. The CDR3 is 14 residues long. CDR3 in DNA: TGTGCCATCATAGGACAGGGTTGGGACTATGGCTACACCTTC. Translation: CAIIGQGWDYGYTF.

This sequence joins TRBV6-5 and TRBJ2-3; 11 bases agree with TRBD1. Germline loops: CDR1 MNHEY, CDR2 SVGAGI. Unmatched junction bases numbered 3, after V lost 5 bases and J lost 5 bases. CDR3 length: 14 residues. The CDR3 region has the DNA TGTGCCAGCAGTCCCGGGACAGGGGGAGATACGCAGTATTTT. This gives the protein CASSPGTGGDTQYF.